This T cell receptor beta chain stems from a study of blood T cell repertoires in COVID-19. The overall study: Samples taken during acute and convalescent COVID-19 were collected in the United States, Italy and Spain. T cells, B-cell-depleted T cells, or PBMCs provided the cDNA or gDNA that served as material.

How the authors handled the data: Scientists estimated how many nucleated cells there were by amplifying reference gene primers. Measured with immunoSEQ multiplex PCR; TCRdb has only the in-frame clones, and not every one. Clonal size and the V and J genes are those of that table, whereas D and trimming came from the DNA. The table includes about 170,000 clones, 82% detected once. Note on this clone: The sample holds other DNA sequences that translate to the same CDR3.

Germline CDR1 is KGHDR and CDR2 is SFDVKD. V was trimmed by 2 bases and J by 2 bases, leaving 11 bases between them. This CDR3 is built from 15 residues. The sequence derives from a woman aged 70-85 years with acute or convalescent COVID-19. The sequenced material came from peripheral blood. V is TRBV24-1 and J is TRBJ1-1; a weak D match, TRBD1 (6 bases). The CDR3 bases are TGTGCCACCAGTGATTCGGGCAGGGGAAACACTGAAGCTTTCTTT. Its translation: CATSDSGRGNTEAFF.